The clone carrying this TCR beta chain has a count of ten or more. Its target is not known. Combining iRepertoire HTBI primers with Arm-PCR of CDR3 regions, the authors built TCR beta libraries. From the multiplex PCR reads, TCRdb called clonotypes with MiXCR, one entry per CDR3 protein. The sample includes about 310,000 distinct CDR3 sequences, roughly a fifth of them seen just once. Germline values: CDR1 MNHEY, CDR2 SVGEGT. The V and J ends lost 2 bases and 1 base respectively, with 11 bases between them. The CDR3 has 15 amino acids. The time point here: persistent/refractory GD, antithyroid drugs over 5 years with positive TRAb. Isolated PBMC RNA provided the starting material for the TCR library. The data were obtained in a study of regulatory T cells in long-lasting Graves disease. General study results and limits: Newly diagnosed patients shared 750 to 1,000 public clonotypes; persistent patients shared about 2,500.

The material sequenced was peripheral blood mononuclear cells (PBMCs), taken when the disease was refractory, from a patient treated with antithyroid drugs. The receptor was derived from a female donor with Graves disease. The chain carries TRBV6-2 or TRBV6-3 and TRBJ1-1; a weak D match, TRBD1 (5 bases). CDR3 region: CASSYERGSNTEAFF. CDR3 sequence (DNA): TGTGCCAGCAGTTACGAACGGGGCTCGAACACTGAAGCTTTCTTT.